Listed below are T cell receptor beta chains from one sample, sequenced in a study of chemoradiotherapy in HPV16-positive cancers. Libraries were prepared by immunoSEQ multiplex PCR; TCRdb keeps only in-frame clonotypes and omits some of them. The sample has fewer than 30,000 clones, roughly 94% seen once. The biological material was taken from a patient who underwent chemoradiotherapy. The origin of the receptors is a human donor with HPV-associated anogenital cancer. CDR3s include the opening cysteine and the closing phenylalanine or tryptophan. D genes are given only for firm matches. The listing skips clone size in some rows; elsewhere it reads once, few, many or a size class.

TRBJ1-2	TRBD1	TRBV5-4	NA	CASSAVGQIPYGYTF	TGTGCCAGCAGCGCAGTGGGACAGATTCCTTATGGCTACACCTTC
TRBJ2-4	TRBD1	TRBV19	NA	CASSRQGPNIQYF	TGTGCCAGTAGTAGACAGGGCCCAAACATTCAGTACTTC
TRBJ2-1	TRBD2	TRBV6-5	NA	CASSFATSATDNEQFF	TGTGCCAGCAGTTTCGCGACTAGCGCCACTGACAATGAGCAGTTCTTC
TRBJ2-6	NA	TRBV30	NA	CAWSIARSSGANVLTF	TGTGCCTGGAGTATCGCGCGGAGCTCTGGGGCCAACGTCCTGACTTTC
TRBJ2-1	NA	TRBV11-2	NA	CASSLGHYNEQFF	TGTGCCAGCAGCTTAGGACATTACAATGAGCAGTTCTTC
TRBJ2-7	TRBD1	TRBV6-5	NA	CASSYSGGSSSYEQYF	TGTGCCAGCAGTTACTCAGGGGGCTCAAGCTCCTACGAGCAGTACTTC
TRBJ2-6	NA	TRBV28	once	CASSWGDTGSGANVLTF	TGTGCCAGCAGTTGGGGGGACACAGGCTCTGGGGCCAACGTCCTGACTTTC
TRBJ2-7	NA	TRBV27	NA	CASSLSPSLGGQYF	TGTGCCAGCAGTTTATCCCCCTCCCTTGGAGGGCAGTACTTC
TRBJ1-6	NA	TRBV5-1	NA	CASSSREGMDNSPLHF	TGCGCCAGCAGCTCAAGAGAGGGTATGGATAATTCACCCCTCCACTTT
TRBJ2-4	TRBD1	TRBV4-1	NA	CASSQGPTRQGRNIQYF	TGCGCCAGCAGCCAAGGCCCTACTCGACAGGGAAGAAACATTCAGTACTTC
TRBJ2-1	TRBD1	TRBV18	once	CASSPGTGAYNEQFF	TGTGCCAGCTCACCCGGGACAGGAGCGTACAATGAGCAGTTCTTC
TRBJ2-1	NA	TRBV9	NA	CASSVLSSAGNNEQFF	TGTGCCAGCAGCGTACTTTCTTCTGCGGGAAACAATGAGCAGTTCTTC
TRBJ1-1	TRBD1	TRBV4-1	NA	CASSRQGKNTEAFF	TGCGCCAGCAGCCGACAGGGGAAGAACACTGAAGCTTTCTTT
TRBJ2-5	NA	TRBV5-1	NA	CASSLQGGYQETQYF	TGCGCCAGCAGCCTACAGGGTGGGTACCAAGAGACCCAGTACTTC
TRBJ1-5	NA	TRBV7-6	NA	CASSLDGGGQPQHF	TGTGCCAGCAGCTTAGACGGGGGCGGCCAGCCCCAGCATTTT
TRBJ2-5	TRBD1	TRBV7-6	NA	CASSPRTGGETQYF	TGTGCCAGCAGCCCAAGGACAGGGGGAGAGACCCAGTACTTC
TRBJ1-5	NA	TRBV6-6	NA	CASKRQPNQPQHF	TGTGCCAGCAAGCGGCAGCCTAATCAGCCCCAGCATTTT
TRBJ1-1	TRBD1	TRBV18	NA	CASSPPDRVDTEAFF	TGTGCCAGCTCACCACCGGACAGGGTTGACACTGAAGCTTTCTTT
TRBJ1-1	NA	TRBV7-8	few	CASSFLGVNTEAFF	TGTGCCAGCAGCTTCCTCGGGGTGAACACTGAAGCTTTCTTT
TRBJ2-5	NA	TRBV19	once	CASSLGLGTQYF	TGTGCCAGTAGTTTGGGCCTTGGGACCCAGTACTTC
TRBJ2-3	TRBD1	TRBV7-9	NA	CASSIRQGSTDTQYF	TGTGCCAGCAGCATTAGACAGGGCAGCACAGATACGCAGTATTTT
TRBJ2-7	TRBD1	TRBV11-2	NA	CASSSPGTGNYEQYF	TGTGCCAGCAGCTCCCCGGGGACAGGGAACTACGAGCAGTACTTC
TRBJ2-1	TRBD2	TRBV5-8	NA	CASSLVPFASGRAGEQFF	TGTGCCAGCAGCTTGGTCCCCTTCGCTAGCGGGAGGGCCGGAGAGCAGTTCTTC
TRBJ2-3	NA	TRBV29-1	NA	CSVEEGLSTDTQYF	TGCAGCGTTGAAGAAGGACTAAGCACAGATACGCAGTATTTT
TRBJ2-3	TRBD2	TRBV5-1	NA	CASSASAGGPPTDTQYF	TGCGCCAGCAGCGCTTCAGCGGGGGGGCCCCCCACAGATACGCAGTATTTT
TRBJ1-3	NA	TRBV7-8	once	CASGKSSGNTIYF	TGTGCCAGCGGCAAGAGCTCTGGAAACACCATATATTTT
TRBJ2-7	NA	TRBV28	NA	CASTGTFYEQYF	TGTGCCAGCACTGGCACCTTTTACGAGCAGTACTTC
TRBJ2-1	NA	TRBV5-1	NA	CASSFQGGSYNEQFF	TGCGCCAGCAGCTTTCAGGGGGGCTCCTACAATGAGCAGTTCTTC
TRBJ1-2	TRBD1	TRBV7-2	NA	CASSLGGTVYGYTF	TGTGCCAGCAGCTTGGGCGGGACAGTCTATGGCTACACCTTC
TRBJ2-1	NA	TRBV25-1	NA	CASHSLYNEQFF	TGTGCCAGCCACTCCCTATACAATGAGCAGTTCTTC
TRBJ2-7	NA	TRBV9	NA	CASSSSSASYEQYF	TGTGCCAGCAGCTCTTCTAGCGCTTCCTACGAGCAGTACTTC
TRBJ2-1	TRBD2	TRBV28	NA	CASSGPSGGEREQFF	TGTGCCAGCAGTGGCCCTAGCGGGGGGGAGCGTGAGCAGTTCTTC
TRBJ1-2	NA	TRBV5-4	NA	CASSLGGNMHYGYTF	TGTGCCAGCAGCCTGGGAGGTAACATGCACTATGGCTACACCTTC
TRBJ2-7	TRBD1	TRBV5-1	NA	CASRPGQGLNEQYF	TGCGCCAGCAGACCCGGACAGGGCCTGAACGAGCAGTACTTC
TRBJ2-2	TRBD2	TRBV2	NA	CASSGLAGTTGELFF	TGTGCCAGCAGTGGGTTAGCGGGGACAACCGGGGAGCTGTTTTTT
TRBJ1-1	NA	TRBV28	NA	CASRLRGHTEAFF	TGTGCCAGCAGGTTGCGCGGGCACACTGAAGCTTTCTTT
TRBJ1-2	TRBD1	TRBV5-4	NA	CASSLSGDRGYTF	TGTGCCAGCAGCTTGTCCGGGGACAGGGGTTACACCTTC
TRBJ2-4	NA	TRBV2	NA	CASKVLNIQYF	TGTGCCAGCAAGGTATTAAACATTCAGTACTTC
TRBJ2-7	NA	TRBV28	NA	CASSSEAKKITREGTYEQYF	TGTGCCAGCAGTTCGGAAGCAAAGAAGATCACCCGAGAGGGCACCTACGAGCAGTACTTC
TRBJ1-1	TRBD1	TRBV5-1	NA	CASRTGQASMGAEAFF	TGCGCCAGCAGGACGGGACAGGCGAGCATGGGGGCTGAAGCTTTCTTT
TRBJ2-3	NA	TRBV9	NA	CASSVSSLALSTDTQYF	TGTGCCAGCAGCGTCTCCTCACTAGCCCTAAGCACAGATACGCAGTATTTT
TRBJ2-7	NA	TRBV6-1	NA	CASSDRRLTLTYEQYF	TGTGCCAGCAGTGACAGGCGATTAACCCTTACCTACGAGCAGTACTTC
TRBJ2-1	NA	TRBV5-1	NA	CASSLGDEENEQFF	TGCGCCAGCAGCTTGGGTGACGAAGAAAATGAGCAGTTCTTC
TRBJ2-1	TRBD1	TRBV5-1	NA	CASSLLGQGTEQFF	TGCGCCAGCAGCTTGCTCGGACAGGGGACTGAGCAGTTCTTC
TRBJ1-5	TRBD1	TRBV19	NA	CASSIRKGAGRAQPQHF	TGTGCCAGTAGTATAAGGAAGGGGGCCGGACGTGCTCAGCCCCAGCATTTT
TRBJ2-7	TRBD1	TRBV5-6	NA	CASSLGQGWNEQYF	TGTGCCAGCAGCTTGGGACAGGGATGGAACGAGCAGTACTTC
TRBJ2-7	TRBD2	TRBV28	NA	CASSSAVAGVYEQYF	TGTGCCAGCAGTTCCGCAGTAGCGGGAGTATACGAGCAGTACTTC
TRBJ1-2	NA	TRBV19	NA	CASSITGGSYGYTF	TGTGCCAGTAGTATAACTGGGGGCAGTTATGGCTACACCTTC
TRBJ1-5	NA	TRBV5-1	NA	CASSPGRGGYQPQHF	TGCGCCAGCAGCCCCGGCCGGGGAGGATATCAGCCCCAGCATTTT
TRBJ1-3	NA	TRBV6-5	NA	CASSRIASSGNTIYF	TGTGCCAGCAGTAGAATCGCAAGCTCTGGAAACACCATATATTTT
TRBJ2-1	NA	TRBV19	NA	CASTPQGGGLYNEQFF	TGTGCCAGTACCCCACAGGGAGGGGGCCTTTACAATGAGCAGTTCTTC
TRBJ2-2	TRBD2	TRBV9	NA	CASSTRLAGTGELFF	TGTGCCAGCAGCACGAGACTAGCGGGTACCGGGGAGCTGTTCTTT
TRBJ2-6	NA	TRBV9	NA	CASSQAGFVSGANVLTF	TGTGCCAGCAGCCAAGCAGGGTTCGTCTCTGGGGCCAACGTCCTGACTTTC
TRBJ1-1	TRBD1	TRBV18	NA	CASSPLGQGTKGAFF	TGTGCCAGCTCACCACTTGGACAGGGGACCAAAGGAGCTTTCTTT